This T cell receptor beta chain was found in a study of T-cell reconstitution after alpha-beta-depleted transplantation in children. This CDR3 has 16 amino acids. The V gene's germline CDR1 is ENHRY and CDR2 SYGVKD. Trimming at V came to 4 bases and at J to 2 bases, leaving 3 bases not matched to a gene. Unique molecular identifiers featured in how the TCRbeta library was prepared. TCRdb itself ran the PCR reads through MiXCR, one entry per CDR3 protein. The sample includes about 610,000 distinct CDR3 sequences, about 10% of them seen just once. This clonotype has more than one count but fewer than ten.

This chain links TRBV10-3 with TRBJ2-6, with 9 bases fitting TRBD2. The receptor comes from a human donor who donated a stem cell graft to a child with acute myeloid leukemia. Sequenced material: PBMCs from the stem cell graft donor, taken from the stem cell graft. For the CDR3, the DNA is TGTGCCATCAGTGCCCTAGCGGGAACTGGGGCCAACGTCCTGACTTTC. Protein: CAISALAGTGANVLTF.